The 27 T cell receptor beta chains in this list originate from one sample, sequenced in a study of T-cell reconstitution after alpha-beta-depleted transplantation in children. The library targeted TCRbeta and was prepared with unique molecular identifiers. MiXCR, applied by TCRdb to the PCR reads, yields one record per CDR3 protein. The sample shows about 610,000 distinct CDR3 sequences, about 11% of them seen only once. The sample in question was PBMCs from the stem cell graft donor, obtained from the stem cell graft. The receptors come from a human donor who donated a stem cell graft to a child with acute myeloid leukemia.

This clonotype was seen a few times. The chain couples TRBV20-1 to TRBJ2-5; D is unclear. CDR3 length equals 11 residues. The V and J ends lost 7 bases and 7 bases respectively, with 13 bases between them. CDR1 DFQATT and CDR2 SNEGSKA come from the germline V gene (reference sequence). CDR3 loop: CSGEAPGTQYF. The DNA for the CDR3 is TGCAGTGGAGAGGCCCCGGGGACCCAGTACTTC.

This clonotype came up many times. The V and J genes are TRBV6-5 and TRBJ1-1; 9 bases match TRBD1. The CDR3 length is 15 residues. V shed 2 bases, J shed 5 bases, and the junction held 6 bases outside the gene matches. Germline CDR1 reads MNHEY; CDR2 reads SVGAGI. CDR3 region: CASSYRGTGRTEAFF. CDR3 sequence (DNA): TGTGCCAGCAGTTACCGTGGGACAGGGAGGACTGAAGCTTTCTTT.

The chain uses TRBV2 and TRBJ1-4; 10 positions agree with TRBD1. Trimming at V came to 6 bases and at J to 8 bases, leaving 6 bases not matched to a gene. The CDR3 loop spans 14 amino acids. CDR1 is SNHLY and CDR2 is FYNNEI in the germline V gene. The CDR3 sequence is CASRGDRGREKLFF. CDR3 in DNA: TGTGCCAGCAGGGGGGACAGGGGACGGGAAAAACTGTTTTTT.

The chain uses TRBV12-3 or TRBV12-4 and TRBJ2-1; TRBD1 matches 10 bases. This CDR3 comprises 17 residues. J was trimmed by 5 bases and V by 6 bases; bases with no gene match: 13. CDR3 sequence: CASRPLTGTGANNEQFF. In DNA form, the CDR3 reads TGTGCCAGCAGGCCATTAACCGGGACAGGGGCGAACAATGAGCAGTTCTTC.

This clonotype occurred many times. This chain joins TRBV5-6 and TRBJ2-5, with a tentative D call TRBD2 (5 bases). The ends were cut back, 4 bases at V and 1 base at J, with 11 bases in the middle. The CDR3 runs to 14 residues. The germline gives CDR1 SGHDT, CDR2 YYEEEE. This CDR3 reads CASSRSSSQETQYF. CDR3 coding DNA: TGTGCCAGCAGCCGATCTAGCAGCCAAGAGACCCAGTACTTC.

The CDR3 DNA follows: TGTGCCACCAGTGATTTTCGCCCCAAAGGATACAATGAGCAGTTCTTC. Its translation: CATSDFRPKGYNEQFF. The chain is built from TRBV24-1 and TRBJ2-1; D not resolved. From germline, CDR1 is KGHDR and CDR2 SFDVKD. The CDR3 has 16 residues. The V end was cut by 1 base, the J end by 4 bases, with 13 bases between.

This clonotype was counted a few times. This chain uses TRBV4-2 with TRBJ2-3; 7 positions agree with TRBD2. The CDR3 is 16 residues long. Germline CDR1 LGHNA, CDR2 YNFKEQ. V lost 2 bases, J lost 2 bases, and 7 bases stayed unmatched. The CDR3 is CASSQYTGTITDTQYF. The CDR3 DNA follows: TGTGCCAGCAGCCAATATACCGGGACTATCACAGATACGCAGTATTTT.

The table lists this clonotype with many counts. The genes are TRBV28 and TRBJ2-1; TRBD2 matches at 8 bases. The CDR3 spans 18 residues. CDR1 is MDHEN and CDR2 is SYDVKM in the germline V gene. V gave up 8 bases and J gave up 0 bases; unmatched junction bases: 15. This CDR3 reads CASSGRGSSGSSYNEQFF. The CDR3 DNA follows: TGTGCCAGCTCTGGAAGGGGCTCAAGCGGGAGCTCCTACAATGAGCAGTTCTTC.

The chain links TRBV28 to TRBJ2-3, with 14 nucleotides matching TRBD2. The CDR3 contains 16 residues. The V gene end was trimmed by 6 bases and the J gene end by 8 bases; junction bases not matched to a gene: 10. Per germline, CDR1 MDHEN and CDR2 SYDVKM. Written as DNA, the CDR3 is TGTGCCAGCAGCCCAACCGGGACTAGCGGGAGTGGTACGCAGTATTTT. It yields the protein CASSPTGTSGSGTQYF.

This clonotype appeared many times. The V call is TRBV7-9, the J call TRBJ2-3; 7 nucleotides line up with TRBD1. This CDR3 is built from 15 residues. V shed 1 base and J 3 bases; nucleotides not matched to a gene: 4. Germline-derived CDR1 and CDR2 are SEHNR and FQNEAQ (reference sequence). CDR3 in DNA: TGTGCCAGCAGCTTAGTGGGGACAGAAACAGATACGCAGTATTTT. Translation gives CASSLVGTETDTQYF.

This clonotype has just a few counts. V gene TRBV5-1 combines with J gene TRBJ1-1, with TRBD1 as a possible D gene (6 bases). The CDR3 length is 14 residues. Per germline, CDR1 SGHRS and CDR2 YFSETQ. With 4 bases removed from V and 1 base from J, the gap between germline ends came to 11 bases. The CDR3 nucleotides are TGCGCCAGCAGCACCCGACAGGCGAACACTGAAGCTTTCTTT. Protein: CASSTRQANTEAFF.

In its sample, this clonotype was seen a few times. The chain couples TRBV20-1 to TRBJ2-5; D possibly corresponds to TRBD2 (6 bases). Per germline, CDR1 DFQATT and CDR2 SNEGSKA (reference sequence). The CDR3 loop spans 13 amino acids. Trimming cost V 3 bases and J 4 bases, with 12 bases left between them. The CDR3: CSASPGLLETQYF. DNA of the CDR3: TGCAGTGCTAGCCCGGGACTCCTAGAGACCCAGTACTTC.

This clonotype was observed a few times. The rearrangement joins TRBV27 to TRBJ2-7; no reliable D call. V lost 0 bases and J lost 4, with 7 bases in between. The CDR3 extends over 13 amino acids. Per the germline V gene, CDR1 is MNHEY and CDR2 is SMNVEV (reference sequence). The CDR3 DNA reads as TGTGCCAGCAGTTTATCCCAGATGTACGAGCAGTACTTC. Translation gives CASSLSQMYEQYF.

Only a few counts were recorded for this clonotype. The chain recombines TRBV20-1 with TRBJ2-6; D remains ambiguous. This CDR3 contains 15 residues. In germline, CDR1 is DFQATT, CDR2 SNEGSKA (reference sequence). Trimming took off 4 bases at V and 0 bases at J, with 10 bases between the two ends. CDR3: CSATPRSSGANVLTF. As DNA, the CDR3 is TGCAGTGCTACCCCCCGTAGCTCTGGGGCCAACGTCCTGACTTTC.

A few counts support this clonotype. V usage is TRBV20-1 and J usage is TRBJ2-7, with 7 bases aligning to TRBD1. This CDR3 region has 14 residues. V dropped 5 bases and J dropped 2; count of bases not matched to a gene: 9. Germline V lookup: CDR1 DFQATT, CDR2 SNEGSKA (reference sequence). CDR3 sequence: CSASGQVKAYEQYF. The DNA for the CDR3 is TGCAGTGCTTCCGGACAGGTGAAGGCCTACGAGCAGTACTTC.

This clonotype was detected many times. The chain employs TRBV20-1 and TRBJ2-7, with 8 bases identical to TRBD2. The CDR3 extends over 12 amino acids. The junction had 3 bases not matched to a gene; V was cut back by 5 bases and J by 3 bases. The germline V gene has CDR1 DFQATT and CDR2 SNEGSKA (reference sequence). DNA for the CDR3: TGCAGTGCTCGTAGCGGGATCTACGAGCAGTACTTC. Translated, it gives CSARSGIYEQYF.

This clonotype was picked up many times. The V and J genes are TRBV10-3 and TRBJ2-7; maybe TRBD1 (6 bases). The CDR3 is made up of 12 amino acids. V was pared by 6 bases and J by 6 bases, with 12 bases between. CDR1 and CDR2 (germline): ENHRY, SYGVKD. CDR3 bases: TGTGCCATCAGCCCGGGACACCCCGAGCAGTACTTC. Its protein product is CAISPGHPEQYF.

This chain links TRBV9 with TRBJ2-1; 7 nucleotides align to TRBD2. The germline CDR1 and CDR2 sequences are SGDLS and YYNGEE. This CDR3 region has 13 residues. V gave up 3 bases and J gave up 7 bases; unmatched junction bases: 4. The CDR3 DNA follows: TGTGCCAGCAGCGCCATTAGCGGGAATGAGCAGTTCTTC. The encoded protein is CASSAISGNEQFF.

This clonotype was observed many times. The chain links TRBV12-3 or TRBV12-4 to TRBJ1-1; weak D call: TRBD1 (6 bases). The CDR3 is made up of 15 amino acids. V lost 3 bases and J lost 7, with 18 bases in between. This CDR3 reads CASSFLLQGGNEAFF. The DNA for the CDR3 is TGTGCCAGCAGTTTCCTATTACAGGGTGGGAATGAAGCTTTCTTT.

The chain recombines TRBV5-1 with TRBJ1-1; D ambiguous. Trimming left V 4 bases short and J 0 bases short, with 10 bases between. The CDR3 sequence is 14 residues long. Germline CDR1 and CDR2: SGHRS and YFSETQ. The DNA of the CDR3 is TGCGCCAGCAGCCCCGAGGGCCTGAACACTGAAGCTTTCTTT. This encodes CASSPEGLNTEAFF. Variable domain in full (rest from reference TRBV5-1 and TRBJ1-1): KAGVTQTPRYLIKTRGQQVTLSCSPISGHRSVSWYQQTPGQGLQFLFEYFSETQRNKGNFPGRFSGRQFSNSRSEMNVSTLELGDSALYLCASSPEGLNTEAFFGQGTRLTVV.

At least ten counts were recorded for this clonotype. The chain employs TRBV25-1 and TRBJ2-5, with 8 bases that match TRBD1. The CDR3 is made up of 14 amino acids. V lost 1 base, J lost 6 bases, and 4 bases stayed unmatched. Germline assignment: CDR1 MGHDK and CDR2 SYGVNS. The CDR3 nucleotides are TGTGCCAGCAGTGAATCTGTCAGGGGGCAGACCCAGTACTTC. Its translation is CASSESVRGQTQYF.

V is TRBV9 and J is TRBJ2-1; perhaps D is TRBD1 or TRBD2 (5 bases each). Trimming pared 4 bases from V and 7 bases from J, leaving 24 bases between. This CDR3 is 17 amino acids long. Germline assignment: CDR1 SGDLS and CDR2 YYNGEE. This CDR3 is CASSPRTGTGLINEQFF. CDR3 coding DNA: TGTGCCAGCAGCCCCCGCACCGGGACGGGGCTTATTAATGAGCAGTTCTTC.

This clonotype was detected ten times or more. This chain connects TRBV21-1 to TRBJ2-2; the listed D gene, TRBD1, was not tested against the DNA. TRBV21-1 is designated a pseudogene. The CDR3 length is 15 residues. DNA of the CDR3: TGTGCCAGCAGCCCGGACACCCAGAACACCGGGGAGCTGTTTTTT. Translating gives CASSPDTQNTGELFF.

The chain joins TRBV20-1 to TRBJ1-6; a possible D gene is TRBD1 (6 bases). The V end was cut by 5 bases, the J end by 3 bases, with 14 bases between. The CDR3 extends over 15 amino acids. Looked up from germline, CDR1 is DFQATT and CDR2 is SNEGSKA (reference sequence). CDR3 region: CSAHPQGIYNSPLHF. The CDR3 nucleotides read TGCAGTGCTCACCCACAGGGAATCTATAATTCACCCCTCCACTTT.

This clonotype was picked up a small number of times. V and J are TRBV6-1 and TRBJ2-7; no clear D. The CDR3 runs 13 residues. Germline V gives CDR1 MNHNS, CDR2 SASEGT. The germline V and J ends were trimmed by 7 bases and 3 bases, with 13 bases remaining between them. This chain's CDR3 is CASTNNLGYEQYF. For the CDR3, the DNA is TGTGCCAGCACCAACAATCTTGGCTACGAGCAGTACTTC.

The CDR3 here is CASSLAPLVTQYF. In nucleotides, the CDR3 is TGTGCCAGCAGCTTAGCCCCCCTTGTTACGCAGTATTTT. The genes are TRBV7-9 and TRBJ2-3; D remains ambiguous. This CDR3 spans 13 amino acids. Trimming stripped 0 bases from V and 8 bases from J, with 9 bases between. Germline CDR1 reads SEHNR; CDR2 reads FQNEAQ (reference sequence).

This clonotype was picked up a small number of times. The rearrangement uses TRBV29-1 and TRBJ2-3; D unclear. V was pared by 2 bases and J by 6 bases, with 12 bases between. CDR3 length: 13 residues. Germline-derived CDR1 and CDR2 are SQVTM and ANQGSEA. CDR3 sequence reads: CSVETGASDTQYF. Written as DNA, the CDR3 is TGCAGCGTTGAAACCGGCGCGTCCGATACGCAGTATTTT.